The T cell receptor beta chain under discussion was sequenced for a study of Tregs in tolerant kidney transplant recipients. Study-wide background: Sorting of CD4+CD25+CD127- cells followed 3-day belatacept mixed lymphocyte reactions, sometimes with roughly five-day graft donor restimulation.

TCRdb's table, derived via immunoSEQ multiplex PCR, lists solely in-frame clones and lacks some. This table has around 30,000 clones, 82% appearing once. Remarks on this clone: Its target is unknown.

Sequencing was performed on Tregs from blood cultured with allogeneic cells. This receptor was obtained from a human donor in good health.

In nucleotides, the CDR3 is TGTGCCAGCAGTTCCCGACTAGCGGTCTACGAGCAGTACTTC. Translation: CASSSRLAVYEQYF. This chain links TRBV5-6 with TRBJ2-7; 9 bases align to TRBD2. Germline trimming cut 5 bases from V and 3 bases from J; bases unmatched to any gene: 6. This CDR3 has 14 residues. The germline gives CDR1 SGHDT, CDR2 YYEEEE.